Many counts were recorded for the clone carrying this TCR beta chain. The target antigen is unknown. The CDR3 totals 17 residues. From germline, CDR1 is LNHDA and CDR2 SQIVND (reference sequence). V lost 6 bases, J lost 3 bases, and 11 bases stayed unmatched. One entry per CDR3 protein results from TCRdb running MiXCR on the PCR reads. Among some 650,000 distinct CDR3 sequences, 20% were seen once, and the ten largest hold 0.7% to 1%. The record originates from a study of molecular identifiers for immune sequencing clone quantification. Study outcomes and limitations: In naive cells, under 1% of molecules belonged to clones above 20 RNA copies, against over 97% in effector cells.

The sequence was collected from a human donor in good health. Some libraries in this study had Jurkat cell RNA spiked in. Sequencing was carried out using naive CD8+ T cells from blood, with Jurkat cell RNA spiked in. Subset denoted: FACS-sorted CD8+CD4-CCR7+CD45RA+ naive T cells. This chain joins TRBV19 and TRBJ1-4, with 9 bases identical to TRBD1. The chain's CDR3 is CASSWDRATGANEKLFF. The CDR3 DNA is TGTGCCAGTAGCTGGGACAGGGCGACGGGGGCTAATGAAAAACTGTTTTTT.